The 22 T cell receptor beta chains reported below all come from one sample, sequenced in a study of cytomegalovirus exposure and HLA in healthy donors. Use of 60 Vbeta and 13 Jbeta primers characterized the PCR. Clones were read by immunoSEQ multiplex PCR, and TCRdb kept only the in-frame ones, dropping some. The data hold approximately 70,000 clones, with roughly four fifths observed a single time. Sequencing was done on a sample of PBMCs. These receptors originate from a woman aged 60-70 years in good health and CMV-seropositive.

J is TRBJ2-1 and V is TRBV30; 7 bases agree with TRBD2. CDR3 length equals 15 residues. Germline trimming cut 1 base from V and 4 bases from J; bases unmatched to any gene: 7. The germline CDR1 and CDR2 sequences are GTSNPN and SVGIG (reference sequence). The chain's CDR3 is CAWSGGEGLYNEQFF. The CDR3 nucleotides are TGTGCCTGGAGTGGAGGGGAGGGTCTATACAATGAGCAGTTCTTC.

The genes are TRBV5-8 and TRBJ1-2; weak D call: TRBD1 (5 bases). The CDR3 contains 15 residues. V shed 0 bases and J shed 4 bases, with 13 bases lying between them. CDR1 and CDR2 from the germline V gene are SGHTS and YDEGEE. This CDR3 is CASSLGPPTAYGYTF. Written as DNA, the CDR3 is TGTGCCAGCAGCTTGGGTCCCCCGACAGCCTATGGCTACACCTTC.

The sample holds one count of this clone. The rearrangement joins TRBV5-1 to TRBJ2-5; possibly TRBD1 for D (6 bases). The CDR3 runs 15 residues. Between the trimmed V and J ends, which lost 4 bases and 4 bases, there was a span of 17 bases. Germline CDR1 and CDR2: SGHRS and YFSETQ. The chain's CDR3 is CASSITGNWRETQYF. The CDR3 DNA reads TGCGCCAGCAGCATTACAGGGAATTGGAGAGAGACCCAGTACTTC.

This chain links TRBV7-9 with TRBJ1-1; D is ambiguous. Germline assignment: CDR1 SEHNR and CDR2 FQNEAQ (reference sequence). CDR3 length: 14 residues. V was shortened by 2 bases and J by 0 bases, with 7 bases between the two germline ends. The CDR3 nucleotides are TGTGCCAGCAGCTTATCTACAGTGAACACTGAAGCTTTCTTT. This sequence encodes CASSLSTVNTEAFF.

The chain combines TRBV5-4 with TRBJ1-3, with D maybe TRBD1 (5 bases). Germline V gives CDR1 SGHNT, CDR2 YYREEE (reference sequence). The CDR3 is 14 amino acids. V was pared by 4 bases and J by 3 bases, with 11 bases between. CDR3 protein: CASSVPTGGNTIYF. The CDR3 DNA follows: TGTGCCAGCAGCGTCCCAACAGGTGGAAACACCATATATTTT. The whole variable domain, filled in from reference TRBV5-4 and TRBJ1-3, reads ETGVTQSPTHLIKTRGQQVTLRCSSQSGHNTVSWYQQALGQGPQFIFQYYREEENGRGNFPPRFSGLQFPNYSSELNVNALELDDSALYLCASSVPTGGNTIYFGEGSWLTVV.

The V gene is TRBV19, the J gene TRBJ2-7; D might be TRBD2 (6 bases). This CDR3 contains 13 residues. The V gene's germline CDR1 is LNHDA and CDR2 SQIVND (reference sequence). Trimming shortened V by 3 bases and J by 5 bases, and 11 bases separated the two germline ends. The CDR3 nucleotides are TGTGCCAGTAGTATGAAGGGAGGCGACGAGCAGTACTTC. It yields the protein CASSMKGGDEQYF. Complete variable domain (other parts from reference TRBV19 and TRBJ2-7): DGGITQSPKYLFRKEGQNVTLSCEQNLNHDAMYWYRQDPGQGLRLIYYSQIVNDFQKGDIAEGYSVSREKKESFPLTVTSAQKNPTAFYLCASSMKGGDEQYFGPGTRLTVT.

The CDR3: CASSLRSAETQYF. CDR3 in DNA: TGTGCCAGCAGCTTGAGAAGCGCAGAGACCCAGTACTTC. The gene calls are TRBV5-6 and TRBJ2-5; D not resolved. The CDR3 runs to 13 residues. Germline assignment: CDR1 SGHDT and CDR2 YYEEEE. Deletions cut 1 base from V and 4 bases from J, with 8 bases between. Together with reference TRBV5-6 and TRBJ2-5, the CDR3 gives the full variable domain: DAGVTQSPTHLIKTRGQQVTLRCSPKSGHDTVSWYQQALGQGPQFIFQYYEEEERQRGNFPDRFSGHQFPNYSSELNVNALLLGDSALYLCASSLRSAETQYFGPGTRLLVL.

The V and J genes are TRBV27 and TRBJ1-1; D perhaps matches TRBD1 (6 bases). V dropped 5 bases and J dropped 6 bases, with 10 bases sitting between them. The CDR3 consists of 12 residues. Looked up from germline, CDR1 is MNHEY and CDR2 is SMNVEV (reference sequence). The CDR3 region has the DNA TGTGCCAGCAGTCCAGGGGTCGCTGAAGCTTTCTTT. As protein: CASSPGVAEAFF.

CDR3 nucleotide sequence: TGTGCCAGCAGCTATAGAGCTGGCTACAATGAGCAGTTCTTC. Translating it yields CASSYRAGYNEQFF. The chain carries TRBV11-2 and TRBJ2-1, with D hard to call. The CDR3 is 14 amino acids. Germline V gene lookup returns CDR1 SGHAT and CDR2 FQNNGV. V was trimmed by 4 bases and J by 3 bases, leaving 10 bases between them.

DNA of the CDR3: TGTGCCAGCAGCTTAGGGTTGAGTCAGCCCCAGCATTTT. Its protein is CASSLGLSQPQHF. The V call is TRBV11-3, the J call TRBJ1-5, with D unclear. The CDR3 has 13 amino acids. The ends were cut back, 1 base at V and 6 bases at J, with 7 bases in the middle. Per the germline V gene, CDR1 is SGHNT and CDR2 is YENEEA.

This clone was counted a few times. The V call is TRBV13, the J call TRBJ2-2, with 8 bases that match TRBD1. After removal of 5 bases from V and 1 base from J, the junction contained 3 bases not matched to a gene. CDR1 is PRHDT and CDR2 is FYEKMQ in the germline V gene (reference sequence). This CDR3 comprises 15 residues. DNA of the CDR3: TGTGCCAGCAGCAAGGGACAGGTGAACACCGGGGAGCTGTTTTTT. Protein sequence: CASSKGQVNTGELFF. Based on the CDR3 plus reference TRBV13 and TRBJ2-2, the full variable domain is AAGVIQSPRHLIKEKRETATLKCYPIPRHDTVYWYQQGPGQDPQFLISFYEKMQSDKGSIPDRFSAQQFSDYHSELNMSSLELGDSALYFCASSKGQVNTGELFFGEGSRLTVL.

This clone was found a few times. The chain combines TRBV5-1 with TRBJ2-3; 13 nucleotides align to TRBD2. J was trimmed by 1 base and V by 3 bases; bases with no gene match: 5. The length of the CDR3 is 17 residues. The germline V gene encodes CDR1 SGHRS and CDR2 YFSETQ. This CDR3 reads CASSSVGLAGGTDTQYF. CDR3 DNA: TGCGCCAGCAGCTCCGTCGGACTAGCGGGGGGCACAGATACGCAGTATTTT.

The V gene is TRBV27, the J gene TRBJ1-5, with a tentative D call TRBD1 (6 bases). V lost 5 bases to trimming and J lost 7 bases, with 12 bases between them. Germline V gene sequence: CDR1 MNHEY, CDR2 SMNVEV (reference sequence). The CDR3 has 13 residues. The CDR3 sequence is CASSPIRGQPQHF. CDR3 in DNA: TGTGCCAGCAGTCCTATCAGGGGCCAGCCCCAGCATTTT.

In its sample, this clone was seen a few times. The CDR3 coding sequence is TGTGCCATCAGTGGGTTCGGCGCGGGGCCTTACAATGAGCAGTTCTTC. Translated, it gives CAISGFGAGPYNEQFF. The chain uses TRBV10-3 and TRBJ2-1; D might be TRBD2 (6 bases). Trimming left V 4 bases short and J 4 bases short, with 17 bases between. There are 16 residues in the CDR3. Germline V gene sequence: CDR1 ENHRY, CDR2 SYGVKD.

The CDR3 DNA follows: TGTGCCAGCATTACAGGGGACGTGCGGACTGAAGCTTTCTTT. It codes for CASITGDVRTEAFF. The chain couples TRBV6-1 to TRBJ1-1; the match to TRBD1 covers 7 bases. Losses at the gene ends were 7 bases for V and 5 bases for J; bases not matched to a gene: 10. The CDR3 is 14 residues long. Germline lookup yields CDR1 MNHNS and CDR2 SASEGT.

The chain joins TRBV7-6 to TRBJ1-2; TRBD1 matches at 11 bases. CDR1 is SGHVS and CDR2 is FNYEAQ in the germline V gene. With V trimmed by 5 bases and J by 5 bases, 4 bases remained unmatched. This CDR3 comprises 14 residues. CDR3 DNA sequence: TGTGCCAGCAGCCCTGGGACAGGGGGATATGGCTACACCTTC. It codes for CASSPGTGGYGYTF.

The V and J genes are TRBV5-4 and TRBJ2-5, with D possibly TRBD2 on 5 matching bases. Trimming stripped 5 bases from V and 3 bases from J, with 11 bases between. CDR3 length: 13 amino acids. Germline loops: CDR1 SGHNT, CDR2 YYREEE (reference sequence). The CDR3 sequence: CASRKEAEETQYF. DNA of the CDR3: TGTGCCAGCAGAAAGGAGGCAGAAGAGACCCAGTACTTC.

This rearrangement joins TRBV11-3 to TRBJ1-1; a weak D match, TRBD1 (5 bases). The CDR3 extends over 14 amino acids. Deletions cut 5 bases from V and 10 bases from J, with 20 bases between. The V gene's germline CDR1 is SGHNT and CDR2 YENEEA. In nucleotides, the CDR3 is TGTGCCAGCAGCCCTCCGGGCAGGGTGATAGGAGCTTTCTTT. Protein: CASSPPGRVIGAFF.

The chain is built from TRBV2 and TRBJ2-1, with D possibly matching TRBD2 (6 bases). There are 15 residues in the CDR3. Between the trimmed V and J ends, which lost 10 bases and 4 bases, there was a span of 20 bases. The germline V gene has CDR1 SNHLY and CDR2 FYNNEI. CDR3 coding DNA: TGTGCCAACCGAGTTCGGGAGAGCCCTTACAATGAGCAGTTCTTC. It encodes CANRVRESPYNEQFF.

The CDR3 loop reads CASGLTGAWTQYF. DNA of the CDR3: TGTGCTAGTGGTTTGACAGGGGCGTGGACGCAGTATTTT. The V gene is TRBV12-5, the J gene TRBJ2-3; 7 bases fit TRBD1. The CDR3 spans 13 residues. Germline CDR1 reads LGHNT; CDR2 reads FRNRAP. J lost 9 bases, V lost 2 bases, and 5 bases had no gene match.

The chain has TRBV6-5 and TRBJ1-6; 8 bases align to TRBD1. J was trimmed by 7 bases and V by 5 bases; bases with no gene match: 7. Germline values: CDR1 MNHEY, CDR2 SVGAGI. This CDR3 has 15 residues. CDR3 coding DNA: TGTGCCAGCAGTCGCCTGACAGGGGAGAATTCACCCCTCCACTTT. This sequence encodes CASSRLTGENSPLHF.

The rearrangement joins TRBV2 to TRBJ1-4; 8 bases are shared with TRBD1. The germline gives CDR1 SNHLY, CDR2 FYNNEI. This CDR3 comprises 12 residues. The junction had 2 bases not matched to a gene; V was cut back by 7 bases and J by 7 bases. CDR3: CASNRGSEKLFF. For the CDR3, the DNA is TGTGCCAGCAACAGGGGGAGTGAAAAACTGTTTTTT.